These 2 T cell receptor beta chains were all obtained from the same sample, sequenced in a study of regulatory and conventional T cells in RAG deficiency. Genomic DNA came from blood conventional CD4+ T cells gated CD25-low CD127-high. The protocol was immunoSEQ multiplex PCR, while the TCRdb copy is restricted to in-frame clones and leaves out a portion. The sample includes approximately 46,000 clones, approximately 90% of them seen just once. The sample was also reused in another study, on regulatory T cells. That paper states: Amplification used 52 TRBV primers and 13 TRBJ primers.

Input material: CD4+ effector T cells sorted from blood. These receptors came from a human donor in good health.

This clone has only one observation. The chain recombines TRBV6-4 with TRBJ1-2; D not certain. The CDR3 totals 16 residues. Germline V gives CDR1 MRHNA, CDR2 SNTAGT. Deletions cut 0 bases from V and 4 bases from J, with 15 bases between. In DNA, the CDR3 is TGTGCCAGCAGTGACTCGATGTCGGCCGGATTCTATGGCTACACCTTC. This translates into CASSDSMSAGFYGYTF.

The rearrangement uses TRBV10-2 and TRBJ1-5; D gene ambiguous. V lost 4 bases and J lost 1, with 8 bases in between. The CDR3 is made up of 14 amino acids. In germline, CDR1 is WSHSY, CDR2 SAAADI. CDR3 nucleotides: TGCGCCAGCAGTGCGAGTCTAAGCAATCAGCCCCAGCATTTT. Amino acids: CASSASLSNQPQHF.